A single sample gave rise to the 30 T cell receptor beta chains below, sequenced in a study of CD8 T cells in ankylosing spondylitis. Each CDR3 protein is one row after TCRdb ran MiXCR on the 5' RACE reads. The data contain approximately 150,000 distinct CDR3 sequences, approximately 32% of them seen just once; the ten biggest clones take up around 6.2%. Material: synovial fluid, either unsorted or a sorted T cell fraction (not recorded which). These receptors all stem from a male donor with ankylosing spondylitis.

This clonotype was counted between two and nine times. The chain links TRBV20-1 to TRBJ2-7, with 7 bases aligning to TRBD1. Trimming cost V 0 bases and J 5 bases; bases outside gene matches: 10. This CDR3 has 15 residues. Germline V gene sequence: CDR1 DFQATT, CDR2 SNEGSKA (reference sequence). This chain's CDR3 is CSARDGAQGTHEQYF. DNA of the CDR3: TGCAGTGCTAGAGATGGAGCACAGGGGACCCACGAGCAGTACTTC.

The chain employs TRBV18 and TRBJ1-1; unclear D gene. Trimming stripped 6 bases from V and 5 bases from J, with 13 bases between. CDR3 length: 13 amino acids. The germline V gene encodes CDR1 KGHSH and CDR2 LQKENI. The CDR3 loop is CASSGSGQTEAFF. The CDR3 nucleotides are TGTGCCAGCTCGGGGAGCGGGCAGACTGAAGCTTTCTTT.

This clonotype was seen a few times. This chain joins TRBV6-5 and TRBJ2-1; D unclear. The length of the CDR3 is 17 residues. V lost 7 bases and J 0 bases, leaving 19 bases between the germline ends. The germline gives CDR1 MNHEY, CDR2 SVGAGI. CDR3 residues: CASKYSSSSGSYNEQFF. The CDR3 DNA sequence: TGTGCCAGCAAGTACTCATCCAGCTCAGGCTCCTACAATGAGCAGTTCTTC.

The rearrangement joins TRBV7-9 to TRBJ2-1; D is unresolved. With 0 bases removed from V and 10 bases from J, the gap between germline ends came to 10 bases. The CDR3 consists of 13 residues. Germline CDR1 reads SEHNR; CDR2 reads FQNEAQ (reference sequence). CDR3 amino acids: CASSLAPLEEQFF. The CDR3 DNA reads TGTGCCAGCAGCTTAGCCCCCCTTGAGGAGCAGTTCTTC.

The rearrangement links TRBV5-6 to TRBJ2-5, with D possibly being TRBD1 (6 bases). Trimming pared 0 bases from V and 5 bases from J, leaving 17 bases between. The germline CDR1 and CDR2 sequences are SGHDT and YYEEEE. CDR3 length: 16 residues. The DNA of the CDR3 is TGTGCCAGCAGCTTGGCTTCTCGGACAGCACGGGAGACCCAGTACTTC. Translation gives CASSLASRTARETQYF.

This sequence joins TRBV12-3 or TRBV12-4 and TRBJ2-1; 10 nucleotides match TRBD2. The ends lost 4 bases at V and 6 bases at J; junction bases unmatched: 3. The CDR3 length is 14 residues. The CDR3 DNA sequence: TGTGCCAGCAGTTCTAGCGGGGGAGCCAATGAGCAGTTCTTC. It codes for CASSSSGGANEQFF.

This sequence joins TRBV11-3 and TRBJ1-1; D ambiguous. CDR1 is SGHNT and CDR2 is YENEEA in the germline V gene. Trimming pared 1 base from V and 0 bases from J, leaving 9 bases between. The CDR3 length is 15 residues. The CDR3 here is CASSLGGQVNTEAFF. The CDR3 region has the DNA TGTGCCAGCAGCTTAGGAGGGCAGGTGAACACTGAAGCTTTCTTT.

The chain combines TRBV12-3 or TRBV12-4 with TRBJ1-6; 7 nucleotides match TRBD1. V trimming: 6 bases; J trimming: 5 bases; junction bases outside the gene matches: 4. The CDR3 runs 14 residues. In DNA form, the CDR3 reads TGTGCCAGCAGGGTGGGACAGCATAATTCACCCCTCCACTTT. It is translated as CASRVGQHNSPLHF.

The chain has TRBV29-1 and TRBJ1-1; the D gene is possibly TRBD1 (6 bases). Trimming pared 4 bases from V and 11 bases from J, leaving 20 bases between. The CDR3 consists of 13 residues. Germline V gene data show CDR1 as SQVTM and CDR2 as ANQGSEA. CDR3 sequence: CSVGVGGAVGAFF. DNA of the CDR3: TGCAGCGTTGGGGTGGGGGGCGCGGTTGGCGCTTTCTTT. The complete variable domain, with remaining parts taken from reference TRBV29-1 and TRBJ1-1, reads SAVISQKPSRDICQRGTSLTIQCQVDSQVTMMFWYRQQPGQSLTLIATANQGSEATYESGFVIDKFPISRPNLTFSTLTVSNMSPEDSSIYLCSVGVGGAVGAFFGQGTRLTVV.

This clonotype showed up just a few times. V and J are TRBV20-1 and TRBJ1-6; a possible D gene is TRBD1 (5 bases). CDR1 is DFQATT and CDR2 is SNEGSKA in the germline V gene (reference sequence). Between the trimmed V and J ends, which lost 5 bases and 7 bases, there was a span of 12 bases. The CDR3 is made up of 13 amino acids. The CDR3 sequence is CSAGRDGNSPLHF. CDR3 nucleotide sequence: TGCAGTGCTGGGCGGGACGGGAATTCACCCCTCCACTTT.

With respect to this clonotype: Since the CDR3 does not end with the conserved phenylalanine or tryptophan, this likely comes from a read error. The CDR3 DNA reads as TGCAGTGCTAGAGTTGGAGGAAGCAATCAGCCCCAGCATCTT. This gives the protein CSARVGGSNQPQHL. V and J are TRBV20-1 and TRBJ1-5, with D unresolved. This CDR3 comprises 14 residues. CDR1 and CDR2 from the germline V gene are DFQATT and SNEGSKA (reference sequence). V lost 1 base, J lost 1 base, and 8 bases lay in between.

This clonotype was detected ten times or more. This chain uses TRBV20-1 with TRBJ2-7; D not certain. This CDR3 spans 16 amino acids. Trimming took off 0 bases at V and 3 bases at J, with 18 bases between the two ends. CDR1 is DFQATT and CDR2 is SNEGSKA in the germline V gene (reference sequence). In DNA, the CDR3 is TGCAGTGCTAGAGATCCCCACACAAATCCTATCTACGAGCAGTACTTC. Residues: CSARDPHTNPIYEQYF.

This clonotype was recorded many times. The genes are TRBV5-1 and TRBJ2-5; 11 bases are a match to TRBD1. The CDR3 has 15 residues. CDR1 and CDR2 (germline): SGHRS, YFSETQ. V was pared by 4 bases and J by 5 bases, with 7 bases of the junction left unmatched. CDR3 DNA: TGCGCCAGCAGCGCTGGACAGGGGGCGCGGGAGACCCAGTACTTC. It translates to CASSAGQGARETQYF.

The chain carries TRBV10-3 and TRBJ2-1, with TRBD2 matching over 9 bases. Germline V gene data show CDR1 as ENHRY and CDR2 as SYGVKD. The trim removed 2 bases at V and 0 bases at J, leaving 11 bases unmatched. There are 19 residues in the CDR3. CDR3 DNA sequence: TGTGCCATCAGTGAGGCAGGGACTAGCAAAAGGAGCTCCTACAATGAGCAGTTCTTC. Amino acids: CAISEAGTSKRSSYNEQFF.

This clonotype was detected ten times or more. The CDR3 coding sequence is TGTGCCTGGAGTCCCGTCGGGGGCACTGAAGCTTTCTTT. Its translation is CAWSPVGGTEAFF. The chain carries TRBV30 and TRBJ1-1, with D possibly being TRBD1 (5 bases). The CDR3 consists of 13 residues. Germline CDR1 GTSNPN, CDR2 SVGIG (reference sequence). Deletions cut 2 bases from V and 4 bases from J, with 11 bases between. Supplemented by reference TRBV30 and TRBJ1-1, the full variable domain reads SQTIHQWPATLVQPVGSPLSLECTVEGTSNPNLYWYRQAAGRGLQLLFYSVGIGQISSEVPQNLSASRPQDRQFILSSKKLLLSDSGFYLCAWSPVGGTEAFFGQGTRLTVV.

This chain links TRBV20-1 with TRBJ1-1; no firm D call. CDR1 is DFQATT, CDR2 SNEGSKA, per germline (reference sequence). The V and J ends lost 2 bases and 2 bases respectively, with 6 bases between them. The CDR3 runs 12 residues. The DNA for the CDR3 is TGCAGTGCTAGACAGTCCAACACTGAAGCTTTCTTT. Translated, it gives CSARQSNTEAFF.

This clonotype was found many times. The rearrangement joins TRBV2 to TRBJ2-4; 7 bases map to TRBD2. This CDR3 contains 15 residues. V trimming: 6 bases; J trimming: 2 bases; junction bases outside the gene matches: 7. Germline V gives CDR1 SNHLY, CDR2 FYNNEI. CDR3 nucleotide sequence: TGTGCCAGCAGACTGGGGGGGGGACCCAAAAACATTCAGTACTTC. Its protein product is CASRLGGGPKNIQYF. The full variable domain, with the rest looked up from reference TRBV2 and TRBJ2-4, is EPEVTQTPSHQVTQMGQEVILRCVPISNHLYFYWYRQILGQKVEFLVSFYNNEISEKSEIFDDQFSVERPDGSNFTLKIRSTKLEDSAMYFCASRLGGGPKNIQYFGAGTRLSVL.

The rearrangement uses TRBV5-1 and TRBJ1-2; no firm D call. CDR3 size: 15 residues. Looked up from germline, CDR1 is SGHRS and CDR2 is YFSETQ. The ends were cut back, 4 bases at V and 4 bases at J, with 17 bases in the middle. The CDR3 sequence: CASSRLDPGSYGYTF. The CDR3 DNA is TGCGCCAGCAGCCGACTTGACCCGGGCAGCTATGGCTACACCTTC.

Remarks on this clonotype: Since no conserved phenylalanine or tryptophan closes the CDR3, a read error is the likely cause. Because the CDR3's place on the DNA is in doubt, the DNA is left out and the CDR3 is given as listed by TCRdb. This CDR3 is CASSASPPWIFY. This chain uses TRBV3-1 with TRBJ1-1; the listed D gene, TRBD1, was not tested against the DNA. CDR1 LGHDT and CDR2 YNNKEL come from the germline V gene (reference sequence). Ends included, the CDR3 has 12 residues.

In this sample, this clonotype turned up a few times. The chain uses TRBV5-5 and TRBJ2-1, with 7 bases matching TRBD2. The germline CDR1 and CDR2 sequences are SGHKS and YYEKEE (reference sequence). CDR3 length equals 16 residues. Unmatched junction bases numbered 9, after V lost 3 bases and J lost 3 bases. In nucleotides, the CDR3 is TGTGCCAGCAGCTCAATCCCTCGGGGGGACTACAATGAGCAGTTCTTC. Translation: CASSSIPRGDYNEQFF.

The chain carries TRBV7-3 and TRBJ1-3; a possible D gene is TRBD1 (6 bases). The length of the CDR3 is 15 residues. Germline CDR1 is SGHTA and CDR2 is FQGTGA. The germline V and J ends were trimmed by 2 bases and 2 bases, with 10 bases remaining between them. CDR3 nucleotides: TGTGCCAGCAGCTTACTCCCAGGGGCTGGAAACACCATATATTTT. It specifies CASSLLPGAGNTIYF.

This chain uses TRBV11-2 with TRBJ2-1; 7 positions match TRBD2. The germline V gene has CDR1 SGHAT and CDR2 FQNNGV. The V segment lost 5 bases and the J segment 8 bases; nucleotides outside the gene matches: 12. The length of the CDR3 is 15 residues. The CDR3 nucleotides are TGTGCCAGCAGCCAAGTGTGGGAGGGCCGGTATGAGCAGTTCTTC. The encoded protein is CASSQVWEGRYEQFF.

V gene TRBV11-1 combines with J gene TRBJ2-5; perhaps D is TRBD1 or TRBD2 (5 bases each). The CDR3 spans 15 residues. CDR1 and CDR2 (germline): SGHAT, FQDESV (reference sequence). V lost 2 bases to trimming and J lost 1 base, with 11 bases between them. The CDR3 here is CASSLRDGGQETQYF. CDR3 in DNA: TGTGCCAGCAGCTTAAGGGACGGAGGCCAAGAGACCCAGTACTTC. Looking up the rest from reference TRBV11-1 and TRBJ2-5 gives the full variable domain: EAEVAQSPRYKITEKSQAVAFWCDPISGHATLYWYRQILGQGPELLVQFQDESVVDDSQLPKDRFSAERLKGVDSTLKIQPAELGDSAMYLCASSLRDGGQETQYFGPGTRLLVL.

At least ten counts were recorded for this clonotype. The chain is built from TRBV2 and TRBJ2-7, with 14 nucleotides matching TRBD2. The CDR3 spans 14 residues. V lost 7 bases, J lost 3 bases, and 2 bases stayed unmatched. Germline V lookup: CDR1 SNHLY, CDR2 FYNNEI. CDR3 region: CASKGTSGGYEQYF. CDR3 bases: TGTGCCAGCAAAGGGACTAGCGGGGGCTACGAGCAGTACTTC.

This clonotype was counted a few times. Written as DNA, the CDR3 is TGTGCCTGGAACCAGGGGACCTCCTACGAGCAGTACTTC. Residues: CAWNQGTSYEQYF. V is TRBV30 and J is TRBJ2-7; D is perhaps TRBD1 (6 bases). The CDR3 is made up of 13 amino acids. Germline CDR1 GTSNPN, CDR2 SVGIG (reference sequence). V gave up 4 bases and J gave up 0 bases, with 10 bases separating them.

This chain joins TRBV7-2 and TRBJ2-1; tentative D call: TRBD1 (5 bases). Germline values: CDR1 SGHTA, CDR2 FQGNSA. CDR3 length: 13 amino acids. With 4 bases removed from V and 5 bases from J, the gap between germline ends came to 9 bases. This CDR3 is CASSYSRDNEQFF. The DNA for the CDR3 is TGTGCCAGCAGCTACAGCAGGGACAATGAGCAGTTCTTC.

The J gene is TRBJ2-3, the V gene TRBV5-1; D unresolved. V dropped 0 bases and J dropped 2 bases, with 10 bases sitting between them. This CDR3 is built from 15 residues. Germline CDR1 SGHRS, CDR2 YFSETQ. The CDR3 loop reads CASSLVGGTTDTQYF. DNA for the CDR3: TGCGCCAGCAGCTTGGTGGGCGGTACCACAGATACGCAGTATTTT.

This chain uses TRBV28 with TRBJ2-1; 7 bases match TRBD1. J gave up 0 bases and V 2 bases, and 7 bases lay outside the gene matches. Germline CDR1 MDHEN, CDR2 SYDVKM. The length of the CDR3 is 17 residues. CDR3 protein: CASSLPATGTSYNEQFF. The CDR3 DNA sequence: TGTGCCAGCAGTTTACCCGCGACAGGGACCTCCTACAATGAGCAGTTCTTC.

In this sample, this clonotype turned up a few times. This chain uses TRBV29-1 with TRBJ1-2, with D tentatively TRBD1 (6 bases). Trimming pared 7 bases from V and 8 bases from J, leaving 14 bases between. Germline V gene data show CDR1 as SQVTM and CDR2 as ANQGSEA. The CDR3 spans 11 residues. DNA for the CDR3: TGCAGCGCCGAGACAGGTCAGGGCTACACCTTC. Its protein product is CSAETGQGYTF. Based on the CDR3 plus reference TRBV29-1 and TRBJ1-2, the full variable domain is SAVISQKPSRDICQRGTSLTIQCQVDSQVTMMFWYRQQPGQSLTLIATANQGSEATYESGFVIDKFPISRPNLTFSTLTVSNMSPEDSSIYLCSAETGQGYTFGSGTRLTVV.

There are a few counts of this clonotype. The chain employs TRBV6-2 or TRBV6-3 and TRBJ2-2; maybe TRBD2 (5 bases). This CDR3 region has 18 residues. Germline loops: CDR1 MNHEY, CDR2 SVGEGT. Trimming took off 5 bases at V and 2 bases at J, with 21 bases between the two ends. DNA of the CDR3: TGTGCCAGCAGTCCACTAGTACCCCGGCAGGCTAACACCGGGGAGCTGTTTTTT. Translating it yields CASSPLVPRQANTGELFF.